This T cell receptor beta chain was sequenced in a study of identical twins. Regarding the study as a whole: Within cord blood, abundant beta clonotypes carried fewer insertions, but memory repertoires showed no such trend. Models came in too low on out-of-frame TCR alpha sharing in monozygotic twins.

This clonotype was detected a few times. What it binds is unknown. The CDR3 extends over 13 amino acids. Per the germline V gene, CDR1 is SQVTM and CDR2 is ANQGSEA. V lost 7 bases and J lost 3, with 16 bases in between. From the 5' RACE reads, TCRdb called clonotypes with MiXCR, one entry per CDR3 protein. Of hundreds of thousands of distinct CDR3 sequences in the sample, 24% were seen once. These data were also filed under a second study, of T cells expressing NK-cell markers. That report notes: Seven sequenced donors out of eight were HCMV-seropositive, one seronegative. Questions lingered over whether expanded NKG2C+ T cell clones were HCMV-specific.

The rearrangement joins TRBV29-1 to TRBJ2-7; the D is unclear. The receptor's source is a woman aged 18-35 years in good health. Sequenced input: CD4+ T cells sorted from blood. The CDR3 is CSASRDTNYEQYF. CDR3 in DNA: TGCAGCGCCTCAAGAGACACAAACTACGAGCAGTACTTC.